Listed below are T cell receptor beta chains from one sample, sequenced in a study of CD8 T cells in ankylosing spondylitis. Using its own MiXCR run on the 5' RACE reads, TCRdb lists one record per CDR3 protein. The table lists 200,000 to 250,000 distinct CDR3 sequences, 15% to 20% of them singletons. Sample: blood, either unsorted or a sorted T cell fraction (not recorded which). These receptors were taken from a male donor with ankylosing spondylitis. CDR3s include the opening cysteine and the closing phenylalanine or tryptophan. Clone size is stated in some rows and not others, as once, few, many or a class when expanded.

clone_size v_call cdr3_aa
NA TRBV4-3 CASSRSMGQETQYF
few TRBV12-3/TRBV12-4 CASSSGFTYEQYF
many TRBV12-3/TRBV12-4 CASSALGAYEQYF
NA TRBV25-1 CASSDRDRSSYEQYF
NA TRBV10-3 CAISGTGPNEQFF
few TRBV7-9 CASSSTGPGVEQYF
few TRBV20-1 CSARAVGGLDAEAFF
few TRBV19 CASSTPGTINEQFF
NA TRBV29-1 CSVEDQELAGGNEQFF
few TRBV4-1 CASSQALQGTSVTDTQYF